The clone carrying this T cell receptor beta chain was detected only a few times. The target antigen is unknown. These data belong to a study of CD8 T cells in ankylosing spondylitis. Per the germline V gene, CDR1 is MDHEN and CDR2 is SYDVKM. This CDR3 has 17 amino acids. The V end was cut by 5 bases, the J end by 1 base, with 21 bases between. Construction of TCR beta libraries was performed using quantitative 5'-RACE with molecular barcodes. Each CDR3 protein gets one entry after TCRdb re-called the 5' RACE reads with MiXCR. Among roughly 220,000 distinct CDR3 sequences, around 17% were seen once, and the ten largest hold about 39%. Study-wide points: Disease-linked clones had a CD8+ phenotype and relatively low frequency in peripheral blood. Blood of patients with ankylosing spondylitis appeared to be characterized by a TCR beta motif of several highly homologous variants. According to the report, clones linked to the disease were significantly enriched in matched synovial fluid samples taken from ankylosing spondylitis patients.

The sequence came from a male donor with ankylosing spondylitis. The rearrangement uses TRBV28 and TRBJ2-7; D possibly corresponds to TRBD2 (6 bases). The material sequenced was blood, either unsorted or a sorted T cell fraction (not recorded which). This CDR3 is CASSPGLTRHGSYEQYF. The DNA for the CDR3 is TGTGCCAGCAGTCCGGGACTCACTAGGCATGGGTCCTACGAGCAGTACTTC.